A single sample gave rise to the 14 T cell receptor beta chains below, sequenced in a study of shared clonotypes between healthy human individuals. The data were produced by immunoSEQ multiplex PCR, yet TCRdb's version contains in-frame clones alone and is incomplete. Of around 1.6 million clones listed, under 99% were seen once; the top ten hold 0.4% to 0.45%. The sample comprised naive CD4+ T cells sorted from blood. Subset specified: CD45RA+ positively selected. The receptors come from a man aged 30 to 45 in good health.

This clone was counted once. The rearrangement joins TRBV6-5 to TRBJ1-1; D not certain. Trimming took off 6 bases at V and 8 bases at J, with 13 bases between the two ends. Per the germline V gene, CDR1 is MNHEY and CDR2 is SVGAGI. This CDR3 region has 12 residues. This CDR3 is CASSPEVGEAFF. The CDR3 nucleotides are TGTGCCAGCAGCCCAGAAGTCGGGGAAGCTTTCTTT.

V gene TRBV18 combines with J gene TRBJ2-7; D is possibly TRBD1 (5 bases). CDR1 and CDR2 (germline): KGHSH, LQKENI. The V end lost 3 bases, the J end lost 2 bases, and 14 bases lay between the germline ends. The CDR3 runs to 15 residues. DNA of the CDR3: TGTGCCAGCTCACCGGTGGGGCGCGAGACCTACGAGCAGTACTTC. It encodes CASSPVGRETYEQYF. Supplemented by reference TRBV18 and TRBJ2-7, the full variable domain reads NAGVMQNPRHLVRRRGQEARLRCSPMKGHSHVYWYRQLPEEGLKFMVYLQKENIIDESGMPKERFSAEFPKEGPSILRIQQVVRGDSAAYFCASSPVGRETYEQYFGPGTRLTVT.

The chain employs TRBV11-2 and TRBJ2-5; TRBD2 matches at 16 bases. Looked up from germline, CDR1 is SGHAT and CDR2 is FQNNGV. Germline trimming cut 1 base from V and 5 bases from J; bases unmatched to any gene: 1. CDR3 length: 16 residues. CDR3 residues: CASSLGGLAGGETQYF. DNA for the CDR3: TGTGCCAGCAGCTTAGGGGGACTAGCGGGAGGGGAGACCCAGTACTTC.

About this clone: This same CDR3 is encoded by further DNA sequences in the sample. This chain connects TRBV5-1 to TRBJ1-1; D is uncertain. Germline V CDR1 and CDR2: SGHRS, YFSETQ. V dropped 0 bases and J dropped 2 bases, with 8 bases sitting between them. This CDR3 spans 14 amino acids. CDR3 protein: CASSLGAANTEAFF. The CDR3 bases are TGCGCCAGCAGCTTGGGGGCAGCAAACACTGAAGCTTTCTTT. Full variable domain (missing parts from reference TRBV5-1 and TRBJ1-1): KAGVTQTPRYLIKTRGQQVTLSCSPISGHRSVSWYQQTPGQGLQFLFEYFSETQRNKGNFPGRFSGRQFSNSRSEMNVSTLELGDSALYLCASSLGAANTEAFFGQGTRLTVV.

The chain has TRBV29-1 and TRBJ2-5, with TRBD1 matching 8 bases. CDR3 length: 14 amino acids. The junction had 7 bases not matched to a gene; V was cut back by 3 bases and J by 4 bases. Germline loops: CDR1 SQVTM, CDR2 ANQGSEA. CDR3 coding DNA: TGCAGCGTTGAGAAACAGGGGGGCGGAGAGACCCAGTACTTC. It specifies CSVEKQGGGETQYF.

The count of this clone is one. The chain joins TRBV5-1 to TRBJ2-6; D may be TRBD2 (5 bases). Germline lookup yields CDR1 SGHRS and CDR2 YFSETQ. This CDR3 has 16 residues. Trimming pared 4 bases from V and 0 bases from J, leaving 11 bases between. The CDR3 sequence is CASSGTGDSGANVLTF. CDR3 DNA: TGCGCCAGCAGCGGAACCGGGGACTCTGGGGCCAACGTCCTGACTTTC.

This chain links TRBV6-5 with TRBJ2-7; tentative D call: TRBD1 (5 bases). V shed 6 bases and J shed 0 bases, with 15 bases lying between them. There are 15 residues in the CDR3. Looked up from germline, CDR1 is MNHEY and CDR2 is SVGAGI. As DNA, the CDR3 is TGTGCCAGCAGCTCCCCTAGGGGTAGCTCCTACGAGCAGTACTTC. This codes for CASSSPRGSSYEQYF.

This chain's CDR3 is CASSPQGGGNEQFF. The CDR3 DNA reads as TGTGCCAGCAGCCCCCAAGGAGGGGGCAATGAGCAGTTCTTC. V and J are TRBV6-6 and TRBJ2-1, with D perhaps being TRBD1 or TRBD2 (6 bases each). CDR3 size: 14 residues. In germline, CDR1 is MNHNY, CDR2 SVGAGI (reference sequence). V lost 6 bases, J lost 6 bases, and 15 bases lay in between.

V and J are TRBV6-1 and TRBJ1-1; 9 nucleotides line up with TRBD1. Germline loops: CDR1 MNHNS, CDR2 SASEGT. After removal of 3 bases from V and 8 bases from J, the junction contained 13 bases not matched to a gene. The CDR3 loop spans 16 amino acids. CDR3 protein: CASSDFPGQGFVEAFF. DNA of the CDR3: TGTGCCAGCAGTGATTTCCCGGGACAGGGATTTGTAGAAGCTTTCTTT.

The chain has TRBV5-4 and TRBJ2-1; TRBD1 matches at 7 bases. Germline-derived CDR1 and CDR2 are SGHNT and YYREEE (reference sequence). J was trimmed by 10 bases and V by 1 base; bases with no gene match: 11. This CDR3 is 15 amino acids long. The CDR3, as DNA: TGTGCCAGCAGCTTGCAGGACAGGTGGGTGGGAGAGCAGTTCTTC. Amino acids: CASSLQDRWVGEQFF.

This chain links TRBV6-6 with TRBJ1-3; D gene unclear. The CDR3 totals 16 residues. Germline CDR1 is MNHNY and CDR2 is SVGAGI (reference sequence). V was shortened by 6 bases and J by 0 bases, with 15 bases between the two germline ends. CDR3 in amino acids: CASSYLTSVSGNTIYF. The CDR3 region has the DNA TGTGCCAGCAGCTATTTAACCTCCGTCTCTGGAAACACCATATATTTT.

The chain combines TRBV9 with TRBJ2-5; D uncertain. The germline CDR1 and CDR2 sequences are SGDLS and YYNGEE. CDR3 length: 15 amino acids. V was shortened by 0 bases and J by 2 bases, with 11 bases between the two germline ends. CDR3 sequence: CASSVGPPIQETQYF. The CDR3 nucleotides read TGTGCCAGCAGCGTAGGCCCTCCCATTCAAGAGACCCAGTACTTC.

The J gene is TRBJ2-7, the V gene TRBV14; 9 bases are shared with TRBD1. The CDR3 extends over 17 amino acids. Germline values: CDR1 SGHDN, CDR2 FVKESK. Unmatched junction bases numbered 14, after V lost 4 bases and J lost 4 bases. CDR3 DNA: TGTGCCAGCAGCCTTAGGACCGGGACAGGGTCCATATACGAGCAGTACTTC. As protein: CASSLRTGTGSIYEQYF.

This sequence joins TRBV5-1 and TRBJ2-2; D possibly uses TRBD1 or TRBD2 (6 bases each). The CDR3 contains 14 residues. The germline V gene has CDR1 SGHRS and CDR2 YFSETQ. The V gene lost 0 bases and the J gene lost 11 bases, with 14 bases spanning the gap. CDR3 loop: CASSLEGGERELFF. The CDR3 nucleotides read TGCGCCAGCAGCTTGGAGGGGGGCGAACGAGAGCTGTTTTTT.